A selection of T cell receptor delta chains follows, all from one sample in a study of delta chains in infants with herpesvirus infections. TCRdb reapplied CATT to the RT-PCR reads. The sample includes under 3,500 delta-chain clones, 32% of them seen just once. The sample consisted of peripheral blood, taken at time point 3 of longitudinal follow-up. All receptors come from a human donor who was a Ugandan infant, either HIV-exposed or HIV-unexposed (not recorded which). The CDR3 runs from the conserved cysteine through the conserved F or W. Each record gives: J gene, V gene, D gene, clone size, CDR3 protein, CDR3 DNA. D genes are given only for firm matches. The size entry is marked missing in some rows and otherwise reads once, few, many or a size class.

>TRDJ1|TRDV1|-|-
CALGDPLFLRGDKSHKLIF
TGTGCTCTTGGGGATCCTCTCTTCCTAAGGGGGGATAAGTCCCATAAACTCATCTTT
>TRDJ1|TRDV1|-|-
CALGELALFF
TGTGCTCTTGGGGAACTTGCCCTTTTTTTT
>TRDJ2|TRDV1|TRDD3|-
CALGPVPRRNYWGIRGVSTAQLFF
TGTGCTCTTGGACCTGTTCCTCGGCGTAACTACTGGGGGATACGAGGGGTTTCGACAGCACAACTCTTCTTT
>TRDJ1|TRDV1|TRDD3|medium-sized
CALGELSETYTGGYWCPDKLIF
TGTGCTCTTGGGGAGCTTTCGGAAACTTATACTGGGGGATACTGGTGCCCCGATAAACTCATCTTT
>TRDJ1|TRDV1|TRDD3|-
CALGRPSNTLGDLYTDKLIF
TGTGCTCTTGGGAGGCCTTCCAACACCTTGGGGGATCTGTACACCGATAAACTCATCTTT
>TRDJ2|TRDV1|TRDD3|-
CALGAAGGETLLGLWLMTAQLFF
TGTGCTCTTGGGGCGGCCGGCGGAGAAACTTTACTGGGGCTGTGGTTGATGACAGCACAACTCTTCTTT
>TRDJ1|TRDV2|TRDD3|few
CACEHFNWGIVPDKLIF
TGTGCCTGTGAACACTTCAACTGGGGGATAGTCCCCGATAAACTCATCTTT
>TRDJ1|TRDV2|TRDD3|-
CACDKVLGDTDKLIF
TGTGCCTGTGACAAAGTACTGGGGGATACCGATAAACTCATCTTT
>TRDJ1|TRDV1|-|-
CALGEHGTYRTLYTDKLIF
TGTGCTCTTGGGGAACACGGAACGTACCGGACTCTTTACACCGATAAACTCATCTTT
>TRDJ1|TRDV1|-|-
CALGEGLPALGSLTDKLIF
TGTGCTCTTGGGGAAGGTCTTCCCGCTCTCGGGTCACTCACCGATAAACTCATCTTT
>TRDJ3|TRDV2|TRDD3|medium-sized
CACDTGWGIKDTRQMFF
TGTGCCTGTGACACCGGCTGGGGGATAAAGGACACCCGACAGATGTTTTTC
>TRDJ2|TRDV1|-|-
CALGPSYRLLGGSALTAQLFF
TGTGCTCTTGGGCCTTCCTACCGTTTACTGGGGGGGTCGGCTTTGACAGCACAACTCTTCTTT
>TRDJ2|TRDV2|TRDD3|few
CACDTVLGDTLTAQLFF
TGTGCCTGTGACACCGTACTGGGGGATACTTTGACAGCACAACTCTTCTTT
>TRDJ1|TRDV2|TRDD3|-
CACDLLGDKSYTDKLIF
TGTGCCTGTGACCTCCTGGGGGATAAATCGTACACCGATAAACTCATCTTT
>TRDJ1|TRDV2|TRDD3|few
CACDILGDKGYTDKLIF
TGTGCCTGTGACATACTGGGGGATAAGGGCTACACCGATAAACTCATCTTT
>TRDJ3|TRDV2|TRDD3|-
CACDTVLGDTVSWDTRQMFF
TGTGCCTGTGACACCGTACTGGGGGATACCGTCTCCTGGGACACCCGACAGATGTTTTTC
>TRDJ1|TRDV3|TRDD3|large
CAFSSWGIQKYTDKLIF
TGTGCCTTCTCGTCGTGGGGGATCCAGAAATACACCGATAAACTCATCTTT
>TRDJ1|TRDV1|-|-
CALGELRFQLLLSTGYTDKLIF
TGTGCTCTTGGGGAACTAAGGTTCCAGCTCCTACTGAGTACTGGGTACACCGATAAACTCATCTTT
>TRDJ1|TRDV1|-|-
CALGERGGGYTDKLIF
TGTGCTCTTGGGGAACGCGGAGGGGGTTACACCGATAAACTCATCTTT
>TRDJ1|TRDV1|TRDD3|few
CALGELRRQTGGCADKLIF
TGTGCTCTTGGGGAACTAAGACGACAAACTGGGGGATGTGCCGATAAACTCATCTTT
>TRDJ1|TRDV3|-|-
CARGGDDKLIF
TGTGCCCGAGGGGGTGATGATAAACTCATCTTT
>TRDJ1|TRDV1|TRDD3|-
CALGEPLPMGDTPGKGYKLIF
TGTGCTCTTGGGGAACCTCTTCCTATGGGGGATACGCCGGGGAAGGGATATAAACTCATCTTT
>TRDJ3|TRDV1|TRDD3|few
CALGVLGESGGTRNSWDTRQMFF
TGTGCTCTTGGGGTCCTTGGGGAGTCTGGGGGAACCCGGAACTCCTGGGACACCCGACAGATGTTTTTC
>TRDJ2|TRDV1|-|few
CALGCSTWVTGRTAQLFF
TGTGCTCTTGGCTGTAGCACTTGGGTTACTGGGCGGACAGCACAACTCTTCTTT
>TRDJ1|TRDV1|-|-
CALGETRSLTDKLIF
TGTGCTCTTGGGGAAACCCGATCTCTCACCGATAAACTCATCTTT
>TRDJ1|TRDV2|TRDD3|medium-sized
CACDVLGDVGDKLIF
TGTGCCTGTGACGTACTGGGGGATGTTGGCGATAAACTCATCTTT